The clone carrying this T cell receptor (beta chain) was seen repeatedly, ten times or more. Its antigen remains unidentified. One entry per CDR3 protein, called by TCRdb with MiXCR from the reads. The table lists approximately 770,000 distinct CDR3 sequences, around 29% of them singletons. The source of the sample is a study of T cell repertoires in cytomegalovirus infection. General study findings and limits: Across the ex vivo response, the dominant clonotypes were HLA-C-restricted CMV-specific TCR beta clonotypes.

This sample comprised cultured CD8+ T cells from PBMCs, obtained from culture after CMV antigen stimulation. This sequence originates from a human donor in good health (CMV status not recorded). Some clones in this sample may be carry-over from other donors' samples.

The CDR3 bases are TGTGCCAGCAGCTTAGGGATCGGGGAGCTGTTTTTT. Its protein product is CASSLGIGELFF. The chain carries TRBV7-2 and TRBJ2-2; D unclear. This CDR3 is 12 amino acids long. CDR1 SGHTA and CDR2 FQGNSA come from the germline V gene. Trimming shortened V by 1 base and J by 7 bases, and 4 bases separated the two germline ends.